The clone carrying this TCR beta chain was seen once. The antigen is unknown. The junction does not match germline at one end; this may be a read error. The data stem from a study of cytomegalovirus exposure and HLA in healthy donors. Study background: HLA-typed donors contributed approximately 92 million unique TCRs, which were held in an early data release. Genetic ancestry analysis placed under 90% of the approximately 390 donors that were genotyped in the Caucasian-associated cluster.

Germline V gene data show CDR1 as SGHVS and CDR2 as FNYEAQ. This CDR3 spans 17 amino acids. General study results and limits: In a later analysis, a missense DCLRE1C variant was linked to TCR beta V- and J-gene trimming. Earlier results showed most TCR beta V segments being productive about 90% or about 30% of the time.

13 Jbeta primers and 60 Vbeta primers were used for the PCR. Profiling relied on immunoSEQ multiplex PCR, and the TCRdb table lists in-frame clones only, not all of them. The sample lists approximately 120,000 clones, 70% to 80% occurring once. The chain links TRBV7-6 to TRBJ2-7; TRBD1 agrees at 9 bases. Sample: PBMCs. The clonotype comes from a man aged 30-40 years in good health and CMV-seronegative. CDR3 DNA sequence: TGTGCCAGCAGCATAGCCGCCGGGACAGGGAAAACCTACGAGCAGTACTTC. As protein: CASSIAAGTGKTYEQYF.